This TCR beta chain is from a study of monozygotic twins with inflammatory bowel disease. General study results and limits: Repertoire similarity matched across concordant and discordant twins, perhaps owing to limited power. Healthy co-twins showed greater TCRbeta diversity (inverse Simpson) than IBD patients. A lone strong IBD-associated signal or clonotype found no support.

Each of the TCR libraries took 3,000 to 3,500 ng of total RNA. TCRdb re-called the 5' RACE reads and gives one entry per CDR3 protein, without DNA. Its listing shows 350,000 to 550,000 distinct CDR3 sequences. Germline-derived CDR1 and CDR2 are LGHNA and YNFKEQ. The CDR3 spans 16 residues. Notes on this clonotype: Its antigen remains unknown.

The chain combines TRBV4-2 with TRBJ1-4; TCRdb proposes TRBD1, but this gene call is untestable without DNA. The sequence derives from a human donor with ulcerative colitis or Crohn's disease, or a healthy co-twin of an affected twin (not recorded which). The specimen was blood. CDR3 protein: CASSPKEGGRGEKLFF.